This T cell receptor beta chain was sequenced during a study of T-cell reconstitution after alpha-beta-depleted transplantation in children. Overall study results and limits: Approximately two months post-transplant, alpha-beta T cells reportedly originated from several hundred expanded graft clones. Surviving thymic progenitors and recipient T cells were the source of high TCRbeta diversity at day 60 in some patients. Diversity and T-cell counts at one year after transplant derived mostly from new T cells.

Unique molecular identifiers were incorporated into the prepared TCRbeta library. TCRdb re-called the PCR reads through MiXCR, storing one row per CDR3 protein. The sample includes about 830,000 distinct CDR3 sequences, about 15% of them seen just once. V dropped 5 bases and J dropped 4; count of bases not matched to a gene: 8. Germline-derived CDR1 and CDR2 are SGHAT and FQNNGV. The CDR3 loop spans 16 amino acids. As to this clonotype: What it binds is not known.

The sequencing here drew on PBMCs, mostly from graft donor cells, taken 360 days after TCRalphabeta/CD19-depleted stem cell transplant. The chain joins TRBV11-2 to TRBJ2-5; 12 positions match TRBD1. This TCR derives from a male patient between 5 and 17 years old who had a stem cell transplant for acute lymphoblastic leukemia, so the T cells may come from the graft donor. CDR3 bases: TGTGCCAGCAGCGCAGGGGGGACAGGGGGCCCAGAGACCCAGTACTTC. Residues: CASSAGGTGGPETQYF.